This T cell receptor (beta chain) derives from a study of CD8 T cells in Susac syndrome. Study-level points and caveats: TCR sequencing and HLA analysis covered a relatively small number of individuals.

Reverse transcription of about 0.45 to 1 ug RNA was performed with random hexamers. TCRdb fed the immunoSEQ multiplex PCR reads into MiXCR, producing one record per CDR3 protein. The sample lists 200,000 to 250,000 distinct CDR3 sequences; roughly 92% were seen once. CD8+ and CD4+ T cells taken from blood had their TCR beta sequenced. TEMRA cells were enriched by FACS, while CD8+ and CD4+ T cells were obtained through a negative isolation that was performed magnetically. Germline V gene sequence: CDR1 LNHNV, CDR2 YYDKDF (reference sequence). V was pared by 0 bases and J by 3 bases, with 10 bases between. The CDR3 has 15 amino acids. For this clonotype: What it recognizes is unknown.

The source of this sequence is a human donor with multiple sclerosis. V gene TRBV15 combines with J gene TRBJ2-3; D tentatively fits TRBD1 or TRBD2 (5 bases each). Sequenced sample: CD8+ T cells from PBMCs. The CDR3: CATSRDRGRTDTQYF. The DNA of the CDR3 is TGTGCCACCAGCAGAGATCGGGGCCGAACAGATACGCAGTATTTT.